The 2 T cell receptor beta chains listed next were all sequenced from one sample in a study of regulatory T cells in long-lasting Graves disease. The TCR beta library used iRepertoire HTBI primers with Arm-PCR amplification of CDR3. One entry per CDR3 protein results from TCRdb running MiXCR on the multiplex PCR reads. The sample shows roughly 700,000 distinct CDR3 sequences, about 30% of them seen only once. Time point defined: persistent/refractory GD, antithyroid drugs over 5 years with positive TRAb. With RNA extracted from PBMCs as input, the TCR library was made. This sample comprised peripheral blood mononuclear cells (PBMCs), obtained when the disease was refractory, from a patient treated with antithyroid drugs. The receptor source for this set is a female donor with Graves disease.

CDR3 loop: CASSYGSTGTLYEQYF. DNA for the CDR3: TGTGCCAGCAGTTACGGGTCGACCGGGACACTTTACGAGCAGTACTTC. The V call is TRBV6-2 or TRBV6-3, the J call TRBJ2-7; tentatively, D is TRBD1 (6 bases). CDR3 length: 16 amino acids. V lost 2 bases and J lost 4, with 18 bases in between. CDR1 is MNHEY and CDR2 is SVGEGT in the germline V gene.

The chain recombines TRBV20-1 with TRBJ2-5, with D possibly matching TRBD2 (6 bases). The CDR3 runs 14 residues. Trimming removed 3 bases at V and 4 bases at J, with 15 bases between. Germline assignment: CDR1 DFQATT and CDR2 SNEGSKA (reference sequence). Here the CDR3 reads CSARGPGASETQYF. Written as DNA, the CDR3 is TGCAGTGCTAGGGGCCCGGGAGCATCAGAGACCCAGTACTTC.